Listed here are 5 T cell receptor beta chains from one sample, sequenced in a study of identical twins. In TCRdb, the 5' RACE reads were re-called with MiXCR into one record per CDR3 protein. The sample shows a few hundred thousand distinct CDR3 sequences, over 9.5% of them seen only once. The sample also formed part of further work on yellow fever vaccine responses in identical twins.

The sequencing input was memory (CD45RO+) T cells sorted from blood. All receptors come from a woman younger than 30 in good health.

The chain couples TRBV28 to TRBJ2-3; D unresolved. The CDR3 has 15 amino acids. Germline V gives CDR1 MDHEN, CDR2 SYDVKM. V was shortened by 8 bases and J by 0 bases, with 15 bases between the two germline ends. The CDR3 sequence: CASVSLLVSTDTQYF. The CDR3 nucleotides are TGTGCCAGCGTCAGTCTCCTAGTGAGCACAGATACGCAGTATTTT.

This clonotype was detected many times. DNA of the CDR3: TGTGCCAGCAGCGTGTTGCGGGATTTAGGCACAGATACGCAGTATTTT. As protein: CASSVLRDLGTDTQYF. The chain couples TRBV9 to TRBJ2-3; perhaps TRBD2 as D (6 bases). V was shortened by 2 bases and J by 1 base, with 14 bases between the two germline ends. The CDR3 has 16 residues. CDR1 is SGDLS, CDR2 YYNGEE, per germline. The full variable domain, in which reference TRBV9 and TRBJ2-3 provide the parts outside the CDR3, is DSGVTQTPKHLITATGQRVTLRCSPRSGDLSVYWYQQSLDQGLQFLIQYYNGEERAKGNILERFSAQQFPDLHSELNLSSLELGDSALYFCASSVLRDLGTDTQYFGPGTRLTVL.

A few counts support this clonotype. The junction shows a germline mismatch at one end, possibly a read error. The J gene is TRBJ1-2, the V gene TRBV6-5; the D gene is possibly TRBD1 (6 bases). Germline CDR1 is MNHEY and CDR2 is SVGAGI. The CDR3 length is 13 residues. CDR3 protein: CASRYWTDDGYTF. The CDR3, as DNA: TGTGCCAGCAGATACTGGACAGACGACGGCTACACCTTC.

Only a few counts were recorded for this clonotype. The rearrangement joins TRBV30 to TRBJ2-1; the D is unclear. The CDR3 has 13 amino acids. CDR1 GTSNPN and CDR2 SVGIG come from the germline V gene (reference sequence). The V end lost 0 bases, the J end lost 9 bases, and 12 bases lay between the germline ends. The chain's CDR3 is CAWSVTGVPEQFF. DNA of the CDR3: TGTGCCTGGAGTGTAACGGGTGTCCCTGAGCAGTTCTTC. The variable domain in full, completed from reference TRBV30 and TRBJ2-1, reads SQTIHQWPATLVQPVGSPLSLECTVEGTSNPNLYWYRQAAGRGLQLLFYSVGIGQISSEVPQNLSASRPQDRQFILSSKKLLLSDSGFYLCAWSVTGVPEQFFGPGTRLTVL.

A word on this clonotype: One end of the junction is discordant with germline, which a read error may explain. The rearrangement links TRBV7-9 to TRBJ2-5, with D perhaps being TRBD1 or TRBD2 (5 bases each). This CDR3 region has 13 residues. Germline V gene data show CDR1 as SEHNR and CDR2 as FQNEAQ (reference sequence). CDR3 amino acids: CASSSRGTEGLRF. CDR3 bases: TGTGCCAGCAGTTCCCGCGGTACTGAGGGGTTGCGCTTC.